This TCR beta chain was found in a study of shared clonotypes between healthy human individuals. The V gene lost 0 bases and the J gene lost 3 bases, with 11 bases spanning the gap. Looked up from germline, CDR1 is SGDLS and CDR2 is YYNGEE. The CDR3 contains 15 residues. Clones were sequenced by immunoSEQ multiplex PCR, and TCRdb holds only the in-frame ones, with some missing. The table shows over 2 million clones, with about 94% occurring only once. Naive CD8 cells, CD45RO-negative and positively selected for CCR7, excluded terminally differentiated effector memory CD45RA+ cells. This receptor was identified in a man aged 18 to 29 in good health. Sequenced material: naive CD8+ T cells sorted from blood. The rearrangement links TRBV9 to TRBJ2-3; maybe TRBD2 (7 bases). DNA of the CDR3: TGTGCCAGCAGCGTAGGGGGGGGCTGGACAGATACGCAGTATTTT. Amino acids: CASSVGGGWTDTQYF.